This T cell receptor beta chain was identified during a study of Siglec-9 on CD8 T cells in melanoma. This clone occurred once. Its antigen is not identified. TCRdb's table, derived via immunoSEQ multiplex PCR, lists solely in-frame clones and lacks some. The table shows 25,000 to 35,000 clones, with roughly 78% occurring only once. The CDR3 runs 16 residues. Between the trimmed V and J ends, which lost 4 bases and 0 bases, there was a span of 13 bases. Germline V lookup: CDR1 MNHEY, CDR2 SMNVEV (reference sequence). Study observations and caveats: Siglec-9 reportedly marks and regulates an effector memory CD8+ T-cell subset apparently accumulating in melanoma tumors.

The V gene is TRBV27, the J gene TRBJ1-5; D perhaps matches TRBD1 (6 bases). Specimen: Siglec-9- CD8+ T cells sorted from blood. This TCR derives from a human donor in good health. The CDR3 coding sequence is TGTGCCAGCAGTTCTACAGGGTTTTCTAGCAATCAGCCCCAGCATTTT. This gives the protein CASSSTGFSSNQPQHF.